This T cell receptor (beta chain) was observed in a study of patients and donors after allogeneic stem cell transplantation. TCRdb fed the RT-PCR reads into MiXCR, producing one record per CDR3 protein. The sample consists of 900,000 to 1,000,000 distinct CDR3 sequences, about a sixth of them appearing once. Germline-derived CDR1 and CDR2 are SEHNR and FQNEAQ (reference sequence). With 5 bases clipped from V and 4 bases from J, the junction kept 7 bases outside the gene matches. The length of the CDR3 is 16 residues. This rearrangement joins TRBV7-9 to TRBJ2-1; 11 bases are a match to TRBD2. The receptor comes from a human donor who was either an allogeneic HSCT recipient or a stem cell or donor lymphocyte infusion donor (not recorded which). It is not recorded whose cells these are; they may come from a transplant donor. Sequenced: blood, either unsorted or a sorted T cell fraction (not recorded which). The CDR3 loop reads CASSPSGTSGYNEQFF. Here the CDR3 DNA reads TGTGCCAGCAGCCCATCCGGGACTAGCGGATACAATGAGCAGTTCTTC.